The T cell receptor (beta chain) described here comes from a study of beta chain features in type 1 diabetes (dated by TCRdb to between 2018 and 2020). Concerning the study at large: Patients and healthy donors did not differ in mean age, gender distribution, total cell number or subset yield. Across all samples, approximately 100 million sorted cells were examined, and cell number per subset correlated strongly with RNA yield. In the study, TCRB repertoires of sorted circulating CD4+ T cell subsets from recently diagnosed type 1 diabetes patients were compared with those of matched healthy donors. Naive and central memory subsets were obtained from all 30 or so donors, but regulatory and stem cell-like memory subsets were isolated from only 8 patients and roughly 8 healthy donors.

Study-wide findings and limitations: Because cDNA rather than genomic DNA was sequenced, highly expressing activated cells could have been over-represented, although no difference in activation and CD3 levels was found between groups. In all four CD4+ subsets, TCRB CDR3 length was moderately but significantly shorter in type 1 diabetes patients. At VDJ recombination sites, type 1 diabetes patients had fewer insertions and more deleted nucleotides, which implies abnormalities in thymic rearrangement. The naive, central memory and regulatory TCRB repertoires appeared to resemble one another more closely among patients than among healthy donors. Shorter templates might have been favored by PCR, but patient and control samples were amplified and corrected together, so both groups would have been affected equally by any skew. Because the HLA sub-analyses included only small numbers of individuals, any influence of HLA type on TCRB rearrangement was left unresolved.

A single peripheral blood draw of 95 to 150 mL on average was collected from each donor into heparinised tubes. Using a panel that included CD45RO, CCR7, CD25, CD127, CD95 and CD27, naive, central memory, regulatory and stem cell-like memory CD4+ T cells were sorted on a BD FACSAria II. Every sorted population had a purity above 95%. PBMCs were isolated immediately by Lymphoprep density gradient centrifugation and stained directly without culture. Samples were stained and sorted in pairs, with one healthy donor and one patient per experiment, so that batch effects were minimized. Trimming takes 7 bases from V and 5 bases from J, and the germline ends sit 8 bases apart. Including cysteine and phenylalanine, the CDR3 has 11 amino acids. Here the CDR3 DNA is all that survives: 33 bases in frame from base 1. Via the germline V gene, CDR1 is MDHEN and CDR2 SYDVKM. As to this clone: This clone's antigen is unknown. Base qualities are not at hand, and no much larger clone is one base apart.

The entire amount of isolated RNA was reverse transcribed using the High Capacity cDNA Reverse Transcription Kit, so the sequenced TCRB transcripts were expressed ones. Naive, central memory and regulatory T cell samples underwent deep immunoSEQ sequencing, averaging approximately 3.5 million total reads per sample. After sorted cells were lysed in RLT buffer, RNA was extracted with DNase-treated RNeasy Micro or Mini kits, with the choice depending on cell number. Each cell subset was processed separately to prevent cross-contamination, with patient and healthy donor samples processed together. The immunoSEQ multiplex PCR was used to amplify TCRB sequences from cDNA, yielding 87-bp fragments that span the CDR3 region. Sequencing of the amplicons was performed on the Illumina HiSeq platform. The original pipeline was this. PCR bias was corrected computationally using synthetic template baselines, and reads within Hamming distance 2 were collapsed, with unmergeable singletons discarded. Reads were aligned against IMGT to assign V, D and J genes, CDR3 length and insertions or deletions at six rearrangement sites. Within each subset, clonotype counts were normalized to sorted cell number, after which true diversity and Gini coefficients were computed with the tcR R package. The overlap coefficient, calculated on TCRB nucleotide sequences, was used to measure repertoire sharing. Out-of-frame TCRB sequences from naive cells were analyzed as a proxy for the pre-selection repertoire. In its TCRdb copy, this immuneACCESS table keeps in-frame sequences only and misses some clones. Where compared with another copy, unresolved V genes explain less than half of these, and the others have no known cause. That table supplies the V and J calls and clone size; D and trimming were determined from the DNA. The table for this sample lists fewer than 550,000 clones; around 10% of them were counted only once. The top ten clones comprise over 0.035% of the sample.

Rearrangement joined TRBV28 to TRBJ2-5, with no confidently assigned D gene. Sequencing was performed on naive CD4+ T cells from blood. According to the study, the label for this sample's cell subset or site signals: true naive CD4+ T cells. This receptor was taken from a woman aged 18-35 years in good health. The base sequence is TGTGCCAGCACCCGCCGCGAGACCCAGTACTTC. This codes for CASTRRETQYF.